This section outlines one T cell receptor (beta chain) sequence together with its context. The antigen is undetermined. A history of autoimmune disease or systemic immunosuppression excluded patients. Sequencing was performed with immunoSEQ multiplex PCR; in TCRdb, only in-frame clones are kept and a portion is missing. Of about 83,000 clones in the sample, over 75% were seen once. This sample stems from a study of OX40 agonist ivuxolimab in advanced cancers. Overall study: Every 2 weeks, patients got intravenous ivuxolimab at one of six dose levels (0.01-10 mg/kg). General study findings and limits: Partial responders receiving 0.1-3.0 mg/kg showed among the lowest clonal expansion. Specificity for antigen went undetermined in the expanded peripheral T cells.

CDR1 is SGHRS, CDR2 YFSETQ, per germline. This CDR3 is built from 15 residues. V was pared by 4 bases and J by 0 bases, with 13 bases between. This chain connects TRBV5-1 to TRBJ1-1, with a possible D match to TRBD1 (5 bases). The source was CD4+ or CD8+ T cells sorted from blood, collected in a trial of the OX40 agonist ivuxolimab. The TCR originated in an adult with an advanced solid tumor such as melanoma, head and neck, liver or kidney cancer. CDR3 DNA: TGCGCCAGCAGCCCACGTGAGGGGATGAACACTGAAGCTTTCTTT. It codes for CASSPREGMNTEAFF.